This TCR beta chain was recovered during a study of T-cell memory formation after mild COVID-19. Worth noting for this clonotype: What it binds is not known.

Study results and limitations: Clones shrinking from day 15 to 85 showed even CD4/CD8 mixes; later expanders tilted CD4+.

The germline V and J ends were trimmed by 6 bases and 6 bases, with 15 bases remaining between them. Germline V lookup: CDR1 SQVTM, CDR2 ANQGSEA. This CDR3 has 13 amino acids. The 5'RACE method, run with constant-segment primers, produced TCR alpha and TCR beta cDNA libraries (carrying sample barcodes and UMIs). TCRdb independently ran MiXCR on the 5' RACE reads; one entry per CDR3 protein. The repertoire holds some 300,000 distinct CDR3 sequences, with approximately 20% as singletons. The specimen was PBMCs or a T cell subset sorted from them (not recorded which). V gene TRBV29-1 combines with J gene TRBJ1-5; no definite D call. This TCR came from a man aged 18 to 30 who had mild COVID-19 (a few samples of this study predate the infection). Cell type and time point are not known. The CDR3 DNA follows: TGCAGCGTCGCAGAGCCCTCAGGTCAGCCCCAGCATTTT. Translated: CSVAEPSGQPQHF.